This entry lists 25 T cell receptor beta chains sequenced from one sample in a study of blood T cell repertoires in COVID-19. Only in-frame clones appear in the TCRdb table, and some are missing; sequencing was by immunoSEQ multiplex PCR. The sample consists of about 190,000 clones, approximately 84% of them appearing once. The sequenced sample consisted of peripheral blood. These receptors originate from a woman between 70 and 85 years old with active or convalescent COVID-19.

The chain recombines TRBV7-3 with TRBJ2-1, with 7 positions matching TRBD1. Germline V gene data show CDR1 as SGHTA and CDR2 as FQGTGA. The CDR3 is 13 amino acids. This CDR3 reads CAGGPRGNNEQFF. The CDR3 region has the DNA TGTGCAGGGGGCCCCAGGGGGAACAATGAGCAGTTCTTC. The variable domain in full, completed from reference TRBV7-3 and TRBJ2-1, reads GAGVSQTPSNKVTEKGKYVELRCDPISGHTALYWYRQSLGQGPEFLIYFQGTGAADDSGLPNDRFFAVRPEGSVSTLKIQRTERGDSAVYLCAGGPRGNNEQFFGPGTRLTVL.

This sequence joins TRBV24-1 and TRBJ1-1; no definite D call. CDR1 is KGHDR and CDR2 is SFDVKD in the germline V gene. The CDR3 runs to 13 residues. V was cut by 4 bases and J by 0 bases, with 5 bases left in between. CDR3 bases: TGTGCCACCAGTGACGGGTTGAACACTGAAGCTTTCTTT. Translation gives CATSDGLNTEAFF.

The J gene is TRBJ1-4, the V gene TRBV28, with 10 bases identical to TRBD1. CDR1 is MDHEN and CDR2 is SYDVKM in the germline V gene. The CDR3 spans 15 residues. The J segment lost 4 bases and the V segment lost 6 bases, leaving 5 bases of the junction unmatched. The chain's CDR3 is CASSRGQGINEKLFF. Here the CDR3 DNA reads TGTGCCAGCAGCCGGGGACAGGGGATTAATGAAAAACTGTTTTTT.

This chain joins TRBV6-5 and TRBJ1-2, with D maybe TRBD1 (6 bases). The CDR3 length is 12 residues. V shed 7 bases and J shed 4 bases, with 10 bases lying between them. From germline, CDR1 is MNHEY and CDR2 SVGAGI. DNA of the CDR3: TGTGCCAGCAACGCCAGGGGCTATGGCTACACCTTC. Its translation is CASNARGYGYTF.

The chain has TRBV6-1 and TRBJ2-7, with a possible D match to TRBD1 (6 bases). Per the germline V gene, CDR1 is MNHNS and CDR2 is SASEGT. Trimming stripped 1 base from V and 3 bases from J, with 10 bases between. There are 14 residues in the CDR3. The CDR3 reads CASSEGYRVYEQYF. The CDR3 DNA reads TGTGCCAGCAGTGAAGGATACAGGGTCTACGAGCAGTACTTC.

The V call is TRBV11-2, the J call TRBJ2-7; 8 positions match TRBD2. The CDR3 extends over 18 amino acids. After removal of 4 bases from V and 0 bases from J, the junction contained 14 bases not matched to a gene. Germline lookup yields CDR1 SGHAT and CDR2 FQNNGV. The CDR3 region has the DNA TGTGCCAGCAGCTCACGACTAAGCGGGAGCGCGAACTCCTACGAGCAGTACTTC. Protein sequence: CASSSRLSGSANSYEQYF.

CDR3 residues: CASSETGGGQPQHF. The DNA of the CDR3 is TGTGCCAGCAGCGAGACAGGGGGCGGTCAGCCCCAGCATTTT. The chain joins TRBV7-3 to TRBJ1-5; 10 nucleotides agree with TRBD1. Germline values: CDR1 SGHTA, CDR2 FQGTGA. The CDR3 covers 14 residues. J was trimmed by 6 bases and V by 5 bases; bases with no gene match: 4.

The DNA of the CDR3 is TGTGCCAGTAGTCCAAACAGGGGGACTAATGAAAAACTGTTTTTT. Translating gives CASSPNRGTNEKLFF. The rearrangement uses TRBV19 and TRBJ1-4; 8 nucleotides match TRBD1. Unmatched junction bases numbered 4, after V lost 5 bases and J lost 2 bases. Germline V gene lookup returns CDR1 LNHDA and CDR2 SQIVND (reference sequence). CDR3 length equals 15 residues.

The chain uses TRBV5-1 and TRBJ2-1; 9 nucleotides agree with TRBD1. The junction had 9 bases not matched to a gene; V was cut back by 2 bases and J by 6 bases. The CDR3 length is 16 residues. Germline V gene lookup returns CDR1 SGHRS and CDR2 YFSETQ. CDR3 residues: CASSFPDRGTRNEQFF. The CDR3, as DNA: TGCGCCAGCAGCTTCCCGGACAGGGGAACACGCAATGAGCAGTTCTTC. Drawing the rest from reference TRBV5-1 and TRBJ2-1, the complete variable domain is KAGVTQTPRYLIKTRGQQVTLSCSPISGHRSVSWYQQTPGQGLQFLFEYFSETQRNKGNFPGRFSGRQFSNSRSEMNVSTLELGDSALYLCASSFPDRGTRNEQFFGPGTRLTVL.

This clone was picked up one time. The gene calls are TRBV27 and TRBJ1-1; D is ambiguous. The CDR3 extends over 14 amino acids. Germline V CDR1 and CDR2: MNHEY, SMNVEV (reference sequence). V lost 0 bases, J lost 5 bases, and 10 bases lay in between. CDR3 in DNA: TGTGCCAGCAGTTTATCGAGCCGGGGAACTGAAGCTTTCTTT. Translating it yields CASSLSSRGTEAFF.

V gene TRBV28 combines with J gene TRBJ2-5; D might be TRBD1 (6 bases). Germline lookup yields CDR1 MDHEN and CDR2 SYDVKM. The CDR3 is 13 amino acids. V lost 6 bases to trimming and J lost 5 bases, with 13 bases between them. The CDR3 DNA sequence: TGTGCCAGCAGCCCTGGACAGCAGGAGACCCAGTACTTC. Its protein product is CASSPGQQETQYF.

This chain links TRBV4-1 with TRBJ2-7, with 8 bases matching TRBD2. Germline lookup yields CDR1 MGHRA and CDR2 YSYEKL. The CDR3 totals 17 residues. The ends lost 0 bases at V and 1 base at J; junction bases unmatched: 8. This CDR3 is CASSQDLGVAGSYEQYF. CDR3 nucleotide sequence: TGCGCCAGCAGCCAAGATCTAGGGGTAGCGGGATCCTACGAGCAGTACTTC.

J is TRBJ2-1 and V is TRBV7-3, with TRBD1 identical over 9 bases. The germline gives CDR1 SGHTA, CDR2 FQGTGA. V lost 5 bases to trimming and J lost 6 bases; unmatched junction nucleotides: 11. The CDR3 loop spans 16 amino acids. CDR3 sequence reads: CASSPTGGQGGNEQFF. CDR3 coding DNA: TGTGCCAGCAGCCCCACCGGGGGACAGGGCGGCAATGAGCAGTTCTTC.

The chain carries TRBV5-4 and TRBJ1-4; possible D gene TRBD1, 6 bases. V dropped 4 bases and J dropped 8 bases, with 9 bases sitting between them. Germline loops: CDR1 SGHNT, CDR2 YYREEE (reference sequence). CDR3 size: 12 residues. CDR3: CASSSGQEKLFF. The CDR3 DNA follows: TGTGCCAGCAGCAGCGGACAGGAAAAACTGTTTTTT. The variable domain in full, completed from reference TRBV5-4 and TRBJ1-4, reads ETGVTQSPTHLIKTRGQQVTLRCSSQSGHNTVSWYQQALGQGPQFIFQYYREEENGRGNFPPRFSGLQFPNYSSELNVNALELDDSALYLCASSSGQEKLFFGSGTQLSVL.

The chain employs TRBV5-1 and TRBJ2-1; tentatively, D is TRBD2 (6 bases). The germline V gene encodes CDR1 SGHRS and CDR2 YFSETQ. The V end was cut by 4 bases, the J end by 6 bases, with 11 bases between. The CDR3 loop spans 13 amino acids. CDR3: CASSTGASNEQFF. Here the CDR3 DNA reads TGCGCCAGCAGCACGGGAGCTAGCAATGAGCAGTTCTTC.

The V call is TRBV2, the J call TRBJ2-1; maybe TRBD1 (6 bases). Germline V lookup: CDR1 SNHLY, CDR2 FYNNEI. V shed 6 bases and J shed 5 bases, with 17 bases lying between them. This CDR3 spans 15 amino acids. The CDR3 coding sequence is TGTGCCAGCAGATATCTCAGGGGCTTCAACAATGAGCAGTTCTTC. It translates to CASRYLRGFNNEQFF.

The rearrangement uses TRBV6-5 and TRBJ2-7; TRBD1 agrees at 8 bases. Trimming removed 8 bases from V and 6 bases from J; junction bases left unmatched: 9. The CDR3 covers 13 residues. Germline assignment: CDR1 MNHEY and CDR2 SVGAGI. The CDR3, as DNA: TGTGCCAGCGGGGACAGGATTTTGGTCGAGCAGTACTTC. Translated, it gives CASGDRILVEQYF.

V and J are TRBV2 and TRBJ2-7; 8 bases map to TRBD1. Germline CDR1 is SNHLY and CDR2 is FYNNEI. The CDR3 runs to 15 residues. The V segment lost 5 bases and the J segment 1 base; nucleotides outside the gene matches: 7. CDR3 sequence: CASSTLGQGSYEQYF. For the CDR3, the DNA is TGTGCCAGCAGTACCCTCGGACAGGGATCCTACGAGCAGTACTTC.

Worth noting for this clone: This CDR3 is also generated by other DNA sequences in the sample. V and J are TRBV18 and TRBJ1-1, with unresolved D. Trimming took 3 bases from V and 3 from J, leaving 8 bases between them. Germline V gene sequence: CDR1 KGHSH, CDR2 LQKENI. This CDR3 region has 13 residues. The CDR3 DNA follows: TGTGCCAGCTCACCCCGCCAGGACACTGAAGCTTTCTTT. This encodes CASSPRQDTEAFF.

This chain joins TRBV11-1 and TRBJ2-6; D may be TRBD2 (6 bases). The CDR3 loop spans 16 amino acids. Germline V lookup: CDR1 SGHAT, CDR2 FQDESV (reference sequence). The V gene lost 1 base and the J gene lost 3 bases, with 10 bases spanning the gap. In nucleotides, the CDR3 is TGTGCCAGCAGCTTAGATCGGGGGTATGGGGCCAACGTCCTGACTTTC. Translating it yields CASSLDRGYGANVLTF.

The chain employs TRBV5-6 and TRBJ2-1; a possible D gene is TRBD2 (5 bases). Trimming removed 4 bases at V and 5 bases at J, with 13 bases between. Germline V gene sequence: CDR1 SGHDT, CDR2 YYEEEE. CDR3 length equals 14 residues. This CDR3 reads CASSLDRGNNEQFF. CDR3 nucleotides: TGTGCCAGCAGCCTAGATAGAGGGAACAATGAGCAGTTCTTC. The variable domain in full, completed from reference TRBV5-6 and TRBJ2-1, reads DAGVTQSPTHLIKTRGQQVTLRCSPKSGHDTVSWYQQALGQGPQFIFQYYEEEERQRGNFPDRFSGHQFPNYSSELNVNALLLGDSALYLCASSLDRGNNEQFFGPGTRLTVL.

This chain connects TRBV6-1 to TRBJ1-5, with 7 bases matching TRBD1. The germline gives CDR1 MNHNS, CDR2 SASEGT. The CDR3 length is 16 residues. V lost 2 bases to trimming and J lost 0 bases; unmatched junction nucleotides: 4. The CDR3 sequence: CASSEWGTDSNQPQHF. The CDR3 DNA reads TGTGCCAGCAGTGAATGGGGGACAGATAGCAATCAGCCCCAGCATTTT.

The chain has TRBV7-2 and TRBJ2-7; D possibly corresponds to TRBD2 (6 bases). V was trimmed by 4 bases and J by 2 bases, leaving 12 bases between them. Looked up from germline, CDR1 is SGHTA and CDR2 is FQGNSA. The CDR3 spans 14 residues. The CDR3 region is CASSWASVAYEQYF. As DNA, the CDR3 is TGTGCCAGCAGCTGGGCTAGCGTGGCCTACGAGCAGTACTTC. Complete variable domain (other parts from reference TRBV7-2 and TRBJ2-7): GAGVSQSPSNKVTEKGKDVELRCDPISGHTALYWYRQSLGQGLEFLIYFQGNSAPDKSGLPSDRFSAERTGGSVSTLTIQRTQQEDSAVYLCASSWASVAYEQYFGPGTRLTVT.

CDR3 amino acids: CASSSLAGDADTQYF. DNA for the CDR3: TGCGCCAGCAGCTCACTAGCGGGAGATGCAGATACGCAGTATTTT. The chain employs TRBV5-1 and TRBJ2-3, with TRBD2 matching over 11 bases. V lost 3 bases to trimming and J lost 4 bases; unmatched junction nucleotides: 4. The CDR3 is made up of 15 amino acids. The germline V gene encodes CDR1 SGHRS and CDR2 YFSETQ.

CDR3 DNA sequence: TGCGCCAGCAGCTTGGGACTAGCGGGAGGGCCCTACAATGAGCAGTTCTTC. This gives the protein CASSLGLAGGPYNEQFF. The chain combines TRBV5-1 with TRBJ2-1, with 14 bases matching TRBD2. The V gene end was trimmed by 0 bases and the J gene end by 2 bases; junction bases not matched to a gene: 1. This CDR3 spans 17 amino acids. CDR1 and CDR2 (germline): SGHRS, YFSETQ.